This T cell receptor beta chain appears in the sequencing data of a study of cytomegalovirus exposure and HLA in healthy donors. CDR3 size: 14 residues. Trimming took off 1 base at V and 1 base at J, with 8 bases between the two ends. Germline loops: CDR1 SGDLS, CDR2 YYNGEE. PCR involved 60 Vbeta and 13 Jbeta primers. The repertoire was sequenced with immunoSEQ multiplex PCR; TCRdb's copy has only in-frame clones and lacks some. The table includes roughly 160,000 clones, over 60% detected once. This chain joins TRBV9 and TRBJ2-5; no clear D. This TCR derives from a girl aged 10 to 17 in good health and CMV-seronegative. Material: PBMCs. The chain's CDR3 is CASSVNSLQETQYF. For the CDR3, the DNA is TGTGCCAGCAGCGTAAACAGCCTCCAAGAGACCCAGTACTTC.